The 18 T cell receptor beta chains below all came from one sample that was sequenced in a study of T cells in localized non-small cell lung cancer. The assay was immunoSEQ multiplex PCR, and TCRdb's table has in-frame clones only and misses some. The data hold about 15,000 clones, with around 85% observed a single time. Sequences were derived from peripheral blood, sampled before any cancer treatment. The origin of the receptors is a female donor over 55 with stage I squamous cell lung carcinoma.

The CDR3 nucleotides read TGTGCCAGCAGCTTAGGGGGGGACCAAGAGACCCAGTACTTC. Residues: CASSLGGDQETQYF. This rearrangement joins TRBV13 to TRBJ2-5; D may correspond to TRBD1 or TRBD2 (5 bases each). The CDR3 has 14 residues. The V end was cut by 0 bases, the J end by 0 bases, with 5 bases between. Germline V gene lookup returns CDR1 PRHDT and CDR2 FYEKMQ (reference sequence).

This clone is a singleton in its sample. The J gene is TRBJ1-3, the V gene TRBV9; 8 bases fit TRBD1. This CDR3 is 14 amino acids long. Germline V lookup: CDR1 SGDLS, CDR2 YYNGEE. V lost 4 bases, J lost 8 bases, and 8 bases stayed unmatched. CDR3 in DNA: TGTGCCAGCAGCCCCCGGACAGGGACGGACACCATATATTTT. Translating gives CASSPRTGTDTIYF.

The V gene is TRBV7-9, the J gene TRBJ2-5, with D unclear. Trimming left V 2 bases short and J 5 bases short, with 6 bases between. The CDR3 is made up of 12 amino acids. The germline CDR1 and CDR2 sequences are SEHNR and FQNEAQ (reference sequence). The CDR3 protein is CASSLMGETQYF. The CDR3 DNA sequence: TGTGCCAGCAGCTTAATGGGGGAGACCCAGTACTTC.

The chain recombines TRBV7-9 with TRBJ2-1; D is possibly TRBD2 (5 bases). CDR3 length: 13 amino acids. Trimming removed 8 bases from V and 4 bases from J, with 12 bases in between. CDR1 SEHNR and CDR2 FQNEAQ come from the germline V gene (reference sequence). The CDR3: CASLLGGYNEQFF. The CDR3 DNA reads as TGTGCCAGCCTACTAGGCGGTTACAATGAGCAGTTCTTC.

V gene TRBV29-1 combines with J gene TRBJ1-2, with D possibly being TRBD1 (6 bases). CDR3 length equals 12 residues. V dropped 2 bases and J dropped 6 bases, with 10 bases sitting between them. The germline V gene has CDR1 SQVTM and CDR2 ANQGSEA. In DNA form, the CDR3 reads TGCAGCGTTGAATCTGGGGGCAATGGCTACACCTTC. Amino acids: CSVESGGNGYTF. The variable domain in full, with the rest retrieved from reference TRBV29-1 and TRBJ1-2, is SAVISQKPSRDICQRGTSLTIQCQVDSQVTMMFWYRQQPGQSLTLIATANQGSEATYESGFVIDKFPISRPNLTFSTLTVSNMSPEDSSIYLCSVESGGNGYTFGSGTRLTVV.

This clone was recorded only once. The chain carries TRBV6-5 and TRBJ2-7, with TRBD1 matching over 9 bases. The CDR3 spans 14 residues. V shed 6 bases and J 7 bases; nucleotides not matched to a gene: 10. Germline V gives CDR1 MNHEY, CDR2 SVGAGI. The CDR3 reads CASRPGTGPREQYF. CDR3 nucleotide sequence: TGTGCCAGCAGGCCCGGGACAGGGCCTAGAGAGCAGTACTTC.

About this clone: At one end, the junction sequence differs from germline, possibly due to a read error. The same CDR3 can be traced to other DNA sequences in this sample. This chain uses TRBV7-6 with TRBJ2-2, with 7 bases that match TRBD1. Germline V gene sequence: CDR1 SGHVS, CDR2 FNYEAQ. The CDR3 is 14 residues long. CDR3 nucleotides: TGTGCTAGCAGCCGGGGACAGTCAACCGGGGAGCTGTTTTTT. Amino acid sequence: CASSRGQSTGELFF.

This clone has more than one count but fewer than ten. The chain combines TRBV11-2 with TRBJ1-4; D unclear. CDR1 and CDR2 from the germline V gene are SGHAT and FQNNGV. With 5 bases removed from V and 0 bases from J, the gap between germline ends came to 10 bases. This CDR3 is built from 15 residues. This chain's CDR3 is CASSRRSATNEKLFF. DNA for the CDR3: TGTGCCAGCAGCCGCAGGTCGGCAACTAATGAAAAACTGTTTTTT.

The rearrangement uses TRBV6-1 and TRBJ2-5; D may be TRBD1 (5 bases). Germline V gives CDR1 MNHNS, CDR2 SASEGT. This CDR3 comprises 14 residues. V lost 8 bases to trimming and J lost 2 bases, with 15 bases between them. The DNA of the CDR3 is TGTGCCAGCGCCCTCTCAGGGATGCAAGAGACCCAGTACTTC. Its protein is CASALSGMQETQYF.

The chain carries TRBV28 and TRBJ1-5, with D hard to call. Germline assignment: CDR1 MDHEN and CDR2 SYDVKM. V lost 5 bases to trimming and J lost 7 bases, with 12 bases between them. The CDR3 extends over 13 amino acids. CDR3 sequence: CASSSEGSQPQHF. DNA for the CDR3: TGTGCCAGCAGTAGTGAGGGCTCCCAGCCCCAGCATTTT.

The chain recombines TRBV30 with TRBJ1-5, with TRBD1 identical over 10 bases. The CDR3 contains 15 residues. Per germline, CDR1 GTSNPN and CDR2 SVGIG (reference sequence). V gave up 1 base and J gave up 6 bases; unmatched junction bases: 6. In DNA, the CDR3 is TGTGCCTGGAGTGGGGGGGACAGGGGTGGTCAGCCCCAGCATTTT. Amino acids: CAWSGGDRGGQPQHF.

V usage is TRBV11-2 and J usage is TRBJ1-1; possible D gene TRBD1, 5 bases. The CDR3 has 14 amino acids. Trimming left V 7 bases short and J 5 bases short, with 17 bases between. From germline, CDR1 is SGHAT and CDR2 FQNNGV. Here the CDR3 reads CASTSGGSRTEAFF. The CDR3 DNA is TGTGCCAGCACCTCTGGGGGGTCCCGAACTGAAGCTTTCTTT.

In its sample, this clone ranks as medium-sized. The rearrangement links TRBV6-9 to TRBJ1-2; 8 bases line up with TRBD1. The germline CDR1 and CDR2 sequences are MNHGY and SVAAGI. The CDR3 runs to 13 residues. With V trimmed by 3 bases and J by 8 bases, 5 bases remained unmatched. The CDR3 DNA follows: TGTGCCAGCAGTTACCAGGGGGCGGTAGGCTACACCTTC. Encoded protein: CASSYQGAVGYTF.

V usage is TRBV11-2 and J usage is TRBJ2-1; weak D call: TRBD2 (5 bases). The V end was cut by 0 bases, the J end by 0 bases, with 6 bases between. Germline values: CDR1 SGHAT, CDR2 FQNNGV. This CDR3 comprises 15 residues. The CDR3 loop is CASSLDSVSYNEQFF. The CDR3 DNA reads as TGTGCCAGCAGCTTAGATAGCGTCTCCTACAATGAGCAGTTCTTC.

Concerning this clone: This same CDR3 is encoded by further DNA sequences in the sample. This chain links TRBV7-2 with TRBJ2-3, with TRBD2 matching over 7 bases. The germline gives CDR1 SGHTA, CDR2 FQGNSA. The CDR3 totals 17 residues. Trimming at V came to 1 base and at J to 0 bases, leaving 7 bases not matched to a gene. The CDR3 is CASSLGPAGLSTDTQYF. The CDR3 DNA sequence: TGTGCCAGCAGCTTAGGCCCAGCGGGGTTAAGCACAGATACGCAGTATTTT.

V is TRBV28 and J is TRBJ1-1; a weak D match, TRBD1 (5 bases). V lost 1 base and J lost 5, with 20 bases in between. The CDR3 has 17 amino acids. Germline V lookup: CDR1 MDHEN, CDR2 SYDVKM. The CDR3 sequence is CASSLSPRRAGGTEAFF. The CDR3 DNA sequence: TGTGCCAGCAGTTTATCCCCCAGAAGGGCCGGGGGGACTGAAGCTTTCTTT. Based on the CDR3 plus reference TRBV28 and TRBJ1-1, the full variable domain is DVKVTQSSRYLVKRTGEKVFLECVQDMDHENMFWYRQDPGLGLRLIYFSYDVKMKEKGDIPEGYSVSREKKERFSLILESASTNQTSMYLCASSLSPRRAGGTEAFFGQGTRLTVV.

The rearrangement uses TRBV13 and TRBJ2-7, with 8 bases identical to TRBD2. V shed 1 base and J 2 bases; nucleotides not matched to a gene: 7. Germline values: CDR1 PRHDT, CDR2 FYEKMQ (reference sequence). This CDR3 is 16 amino acids long. Here the CDR3 DNA reads TGTGCCAGCAGCTTAGATACGGCGGGGGGTACCTACGAGCAGTACTTC. Translating it yields CASSLDTAGGTYEQYF.

The count of this clone is one. The chain is built from TRBV10-2 and TRBJ2-1; D unresolved. The germline V gene has CDR1 WSHSY and CDR2 SAAADI. V lost 0 bases, J lost 9 bases, and 3 bases lay in between. The CDR3 extends over 11 amino acids. The CDR3 protein is CASSESGEQFF. CDR3 DNA: TGCGCCAGCAGTGAGTCAGGTGAGCAGTTCTTC.